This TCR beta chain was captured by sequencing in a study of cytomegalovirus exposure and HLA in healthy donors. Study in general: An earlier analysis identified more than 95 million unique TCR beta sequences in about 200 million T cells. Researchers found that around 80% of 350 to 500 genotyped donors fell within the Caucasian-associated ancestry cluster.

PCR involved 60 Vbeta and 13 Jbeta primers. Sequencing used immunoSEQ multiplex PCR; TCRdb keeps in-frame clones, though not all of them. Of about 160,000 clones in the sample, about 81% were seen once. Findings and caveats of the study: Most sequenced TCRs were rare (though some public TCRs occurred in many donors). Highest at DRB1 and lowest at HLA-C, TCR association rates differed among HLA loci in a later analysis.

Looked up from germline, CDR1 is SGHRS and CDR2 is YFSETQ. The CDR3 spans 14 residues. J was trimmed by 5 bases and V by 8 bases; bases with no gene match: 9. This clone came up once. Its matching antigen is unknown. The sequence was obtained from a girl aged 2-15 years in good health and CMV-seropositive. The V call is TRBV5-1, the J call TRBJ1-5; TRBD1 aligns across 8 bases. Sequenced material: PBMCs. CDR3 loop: CASYRDRIDQPQHF. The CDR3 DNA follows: TGCGCCAGTTACCGGGACAGGATTGATCAGCCCCAGCATTTT.